What follows are 10 T cell receptor beta chains derived from one specimen sequenced in a study of blood T cell repertoires in COVID-19. Only in-frame clones appear in the TCRdb table, and some are missing; sequencing was by immunoSEQ multiplex PCR. Of 110,000 or so clones detected, about nine tenths appear once; the ten largest clones hold roughly 4.4%. The sequenced sample consisted of peripheral blood. The receptors shown here come from a woman aged 45-65 years with acute or convalescent COVID-19.

The chain links TRBV19 to TRBJ2-5; TRBD2 agrees at 10 bases. This CDR3 spans 15 amino acids. Losses at the gene ends were 2 bases for V and 1 base for J; bases not matched to a gene: 1. From germline, CDR1 is LNHDA and CDR2 SQIVND (reference sequence). The CDR3 spells CASSIRTSGQETQYF. CDR3 sequence (DNA): TGTGCCAGTAGTATAAGGACTAGCGGCCAAGAGACCCAGTACTTC.

The chain carries TRBV6-5 and TRBJ1-1; D is perhaps TRBD1 (5 bases). Between the trimmed V and J ends, which lost 6 bases and 11 bases, there was a span of 13 bases. Germline CDR1 and CDR2: MNHEY and SVGAGI. The CDR3 totals 11 residues. The CDR3 sequence is CASRLGTRAFF. CDR3 bases: TGTGCCAGCAGATTAGGGACTAGGGCTTTCTTT.

The V call is TRBV27, the J call TRBJ1-5, with 11 nucleotides matching TRBD1. The germline V gene encodes CDR1 MNHEY and CDR2 SMNVEV (reference sequence). The length of the CDR3 is 16 residues. V lost 5 bases and J lost 0; bases outside the gene matches: 3. The CDR3 region is CASSRTGGGSNQPQHF. The CDR3 DNA reads TGTGCCAGCAGTCGGACAGGGGGCGGTAGCAATCAGCCCCAGCATTTT.

The J gene is TRBJ1-5, the V gene TRBV12-3 or TRBV12-4; D remains ambiguous. V gave up 7 bases and J gave up 4 bases, with 8 bases separating them. The CDR3 runs 12 residues. CDR3 DNA sequence: TGTGCCAGCACCCCTATTAATCAGCCCCAGCATTTT. It is translated as CASTPINQPQHF.

The chain has TRBV19 and TRBJ2-5; TRBD2 is a possible D gene (6 bases). CDR3 length: 14 residues. The V and J ends lost 3 bases and 2 bases respectively, with 10 bases between them. Germline V gene data show CDR1 as LNHDA and CDR2 as SQIVND (reference sequence). The CDR3 loop reads CASSIAGLQETQYF. CDR3 sequence (DNA): TGTGCCAGTAGTATTGCGGGACTGCAAGAGACCCAGTACTTC.

The chain recombines TRBV24-1 with TRBJ2-2, with TRBD1 matching over 8 bases. The CDR3 is made up of 14 amino acids. Trimming cost V 7 bases and J 1 base; bases outside gene matches: 1. Germline V CDR1 and CDR2: KGHDR, SFDVKD. The CDR3 loop reads CATRGTGNTGELFF. The CDR3 bases are TGTGCCACCAGAGGGACAGGGAACACCGGGGAGCTGTTTTTT.

The chain recombines TRBV2 with TRBJ1-1; D remains unclear. This CDR3 has 13 residues. The ends were cut back, 5 bases at V and 10 bases at J, with 17 bases in the middle. Germline lookup yields CDR1 SNHLY and CDR2 FYNNEI. CDR3 sequence: CASSKTPFEGAFF. DNA of the CDR3: TGTGCCAGCAGTAAGACGCCATTTGAGGGAGCTTTCTTT.

V usage is TRBV12-3 or TRBV12-4 and J usage is TRBJ1-5, with no clear D. The CDR3 is 13 amino acids. Trimming pared 3 bases from V and 1 base from J, leaving 4 bases between. This chain's CDR3 is CASSLESNQPQHF. The CDR3 coding sequence is TGTGCCAGCAGTTTGGAGAGCAATCAGCCCCAGCATTTT.

The gene calls are TRBV10-3 and TRBJ2-7, with D maybe TRBD1 (5 bases). The germline V and J ends were trimmed by 10 bases and 0 bases, with 10 bases remaining between them. The CDR3 totals 12 residues. Germline CDR1 reads ENHRY; CDR2 reads SYGVKD. The CDR3 loop reads CANGDSSYEQYF. Here the CDR3 DNA reads TGTGCCAACGGCGACAGCTCCTACGAGCAGTACTTC.

The rearrangement joins TRBV19 to TRBJ1-5, with unresolved D. From germline, CDR1 is LNHDA and CDR2 SQIVND (reference sequence). V was cut by 2 bases and J by 1 base, with 9 bases left in between. This CDR3 spans 15 amino acids. CDR3: CASSIWRASNQPQHF. The CDR3 nucleotides read TGTGCCAGTAGTATATGGAGGGCAAGCAATCAGCCCCAGCATTTT.